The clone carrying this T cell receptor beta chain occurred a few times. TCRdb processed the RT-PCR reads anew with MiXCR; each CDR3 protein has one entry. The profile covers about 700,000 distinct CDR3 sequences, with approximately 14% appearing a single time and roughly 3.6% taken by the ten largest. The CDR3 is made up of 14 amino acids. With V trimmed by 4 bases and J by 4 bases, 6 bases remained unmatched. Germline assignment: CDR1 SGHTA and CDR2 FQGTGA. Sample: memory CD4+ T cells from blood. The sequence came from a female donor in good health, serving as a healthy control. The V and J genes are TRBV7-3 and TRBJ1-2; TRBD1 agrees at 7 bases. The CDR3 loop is CASSSRTGIYGYTF. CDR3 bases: TGTGCCAGCAGCTCCAGGACAGGCATCTATGGCTACACCTTC.